This T cell receptor (beta chain) was sequenced for a study of breast tumors, draining lymph nodes, adjacent tissues. Via MiXCR, TCRdb re-called the multiplex PCR reads, giving one row per CDR3 protein. The sample lists about 110,000 distinct CDR3 sequences, 30% seen once, with approximately 5.4% in the top ten. Samples came from axillary lymph nodes draining the breast cancer. This clonotype was observed a handful of times. The junction had 9 bases not matched to a gene; V was cut back by 7 bases and J by 5 bases. Germline-derived CDR1 and CDR2 are MNHEY and SVGAGI. CDR3 size: 14 residues. Input material: axillary lymph node tissue. The chain has TRBV6-5 and TRBJ2-5, with TRBD1 identical over 8 bases. This sequence was found in a female donor with breast cancer. Some clones in this sample may be carry-over from other donors' samples. CDR3 region: CASTPRTGRETQYF. The CDR3 nucleotides read TGTGCCAGCACCCCGAGGACAGGGCGTGAGACCCAGTACTTC.